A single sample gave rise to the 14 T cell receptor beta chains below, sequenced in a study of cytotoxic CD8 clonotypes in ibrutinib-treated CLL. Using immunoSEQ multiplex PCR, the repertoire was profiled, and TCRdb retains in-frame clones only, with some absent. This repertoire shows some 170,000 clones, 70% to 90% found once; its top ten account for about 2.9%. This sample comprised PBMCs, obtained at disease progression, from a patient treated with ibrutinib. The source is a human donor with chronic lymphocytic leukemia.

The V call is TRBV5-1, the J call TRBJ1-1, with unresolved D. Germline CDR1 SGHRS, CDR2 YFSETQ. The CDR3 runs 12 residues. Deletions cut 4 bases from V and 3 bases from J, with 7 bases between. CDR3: CASSRSDTEAFF. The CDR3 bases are TGCGCCAGCAGCAGGTCGGACACTGAAGCTTTCTTT.

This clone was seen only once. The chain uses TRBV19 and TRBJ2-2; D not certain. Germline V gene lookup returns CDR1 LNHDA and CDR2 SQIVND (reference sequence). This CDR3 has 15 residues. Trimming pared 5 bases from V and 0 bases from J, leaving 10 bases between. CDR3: CASSYGRANTGELFF. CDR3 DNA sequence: TGTGCCAGTAGTTATGGCCGCGCGAACACCGGGGAGCTGTTTTTT.

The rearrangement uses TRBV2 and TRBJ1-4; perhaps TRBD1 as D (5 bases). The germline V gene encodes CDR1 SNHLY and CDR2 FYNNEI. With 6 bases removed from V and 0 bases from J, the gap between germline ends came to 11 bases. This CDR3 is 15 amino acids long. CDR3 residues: CASSFQGPTNEKLFF. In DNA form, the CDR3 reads TGTGCCAGCAGCTTCCAGGGCCCAACTAATGAAAAACTGTTTTTT. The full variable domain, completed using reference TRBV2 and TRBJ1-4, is EPEVTQTPSHQVTQMGQEVILRCVPISNHLYFYWYRQILGQKVEFLVSFYNNEISEKSEIFDDQFSVERPDGSNFTLKIRSTKLEDSAMYFCASSFQGPTNEKLFFGSGTQLSVL.

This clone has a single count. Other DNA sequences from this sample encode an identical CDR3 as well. The CDR3 nucleotides read TGTGCCAGCAGTTTAGGAGGAAACTATGGCTACACCTTC. Translating gives CASSLGGNYGYTF. The chain employs TRBV27 and TRBJ1-2; unclear D gene. Germline CDR1 and CDR2: MNHEY and SMNVEV (reference sequence). CDR3 length: 13 amino acids. V gave up 2 bases and J gave up 2 bases, with 6 bases separating them.

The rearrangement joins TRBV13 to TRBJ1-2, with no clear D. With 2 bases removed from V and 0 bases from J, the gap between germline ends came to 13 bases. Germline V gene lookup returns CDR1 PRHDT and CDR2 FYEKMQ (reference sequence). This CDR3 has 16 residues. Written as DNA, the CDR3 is TGTGCCAGCAGCTTATCTGGAGCCCGAGCTAACTATGGCTACACCTTC. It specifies CASSLSGARANYGYTF.

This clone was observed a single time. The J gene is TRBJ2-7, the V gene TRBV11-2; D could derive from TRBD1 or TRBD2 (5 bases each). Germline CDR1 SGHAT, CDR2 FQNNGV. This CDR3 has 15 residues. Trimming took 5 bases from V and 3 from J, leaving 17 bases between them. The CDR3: CASSQDGGPVYEQYF. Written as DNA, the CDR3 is TGTGCCAGCAGCCAAGATGGGGGACCAGTCTACGAGCAGTACTTC.

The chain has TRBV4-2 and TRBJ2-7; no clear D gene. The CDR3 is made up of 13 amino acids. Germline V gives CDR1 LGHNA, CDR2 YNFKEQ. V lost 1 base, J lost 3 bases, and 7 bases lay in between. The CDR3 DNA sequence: TGTGCCAGCAGCCAAGCTTCCCTCTACGAGCAGTACTTC. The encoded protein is CASSQASLYEQYF.

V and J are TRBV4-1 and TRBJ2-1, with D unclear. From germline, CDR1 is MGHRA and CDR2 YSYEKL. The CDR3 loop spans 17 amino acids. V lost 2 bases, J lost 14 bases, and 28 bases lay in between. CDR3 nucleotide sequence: TGCGCCAGCAGCCAACCCCATGGCGGTGGTGTGCCTTCTGTAGAGTTCTTC. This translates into CASSQPHGGGVPSVEFF.

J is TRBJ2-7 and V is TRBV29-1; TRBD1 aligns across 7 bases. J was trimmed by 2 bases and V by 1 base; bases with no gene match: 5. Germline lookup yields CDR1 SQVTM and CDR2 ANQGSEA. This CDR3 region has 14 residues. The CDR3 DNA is TGCAGCGTTGAAGGGGACAGTATAGCCTACGAGCAGTACTTC. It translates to CSVEGDSIAYEQYF.

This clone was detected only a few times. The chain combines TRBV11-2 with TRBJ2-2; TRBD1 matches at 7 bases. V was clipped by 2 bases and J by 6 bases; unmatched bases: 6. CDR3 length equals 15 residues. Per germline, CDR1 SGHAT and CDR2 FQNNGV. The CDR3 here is CASSLKGAGAGELFF. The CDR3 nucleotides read TGTGCCAGCAGCTTAAAGGGGGCTGGGGCCGGGGAGCTGTTTTTT.

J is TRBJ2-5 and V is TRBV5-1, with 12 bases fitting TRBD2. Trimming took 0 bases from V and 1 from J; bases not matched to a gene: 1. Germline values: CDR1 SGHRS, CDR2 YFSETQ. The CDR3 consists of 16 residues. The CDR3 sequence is CASSLVLAGGQETQYF. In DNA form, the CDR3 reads TGCGCCAGCAGCTTGGTACTAGCGGGAGGCCAAGAGACCCAGTACTTC. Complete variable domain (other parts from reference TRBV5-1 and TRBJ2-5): KAGVTQTPRYLIKTRGQQVTLSCSPISGHRSVSWYQQTPGQGLQFLFEYFSETQRNKGNFPGRFSGRQFSNSRSEMNVSTLELGDSALYLCASSLVLAGGQETQYFGPGTRLLVL.

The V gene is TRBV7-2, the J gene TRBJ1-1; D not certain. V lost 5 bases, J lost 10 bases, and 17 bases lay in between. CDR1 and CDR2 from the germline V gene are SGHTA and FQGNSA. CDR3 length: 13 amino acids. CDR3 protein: CASSRPRPIAAFF. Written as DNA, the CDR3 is TGTGCCAGCAGCCGTCCTAGGCCGATTGCAGCTTTCTTT.

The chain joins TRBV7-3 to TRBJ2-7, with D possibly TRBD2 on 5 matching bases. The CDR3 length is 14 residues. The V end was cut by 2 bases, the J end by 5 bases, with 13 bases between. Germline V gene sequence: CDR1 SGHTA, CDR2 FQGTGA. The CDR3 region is CASSLSASKDEQYF. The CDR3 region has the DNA TGTGCCAGCAGCTTATCGGCTAGCAAGGACGAGCAGTACTTC.

CDR3 in DNA: TGTGCCTGGAGCGATAGATCCCCGGGCGAGCAGTACTTC. It yields the protein CAWSDRSPGEQYF. The V call is TRBV30, the J call TRBJ2-7; D is uncertain. Germline V gene data show CDR1 as GTSNPN and CDR2 as SVGIG (reference sequence). V lost 3 bases, J lost 6 bases, and 15 bases lay in between. The CDR3 sequence is 13 residues long. The full variable domain, with the rest looked up from reference TRBV30 and TRBJ2-7, is SQTIHQWPATLVQPVGSPLSLECTVEGTSNPNLYWYRQAAGRGLQLLFYSVGIGQISSEVPQNLSASRPQDRQFILSSKKLLLSDSGFYLCAWSDRSPGEQYFGPGTRLTVT.